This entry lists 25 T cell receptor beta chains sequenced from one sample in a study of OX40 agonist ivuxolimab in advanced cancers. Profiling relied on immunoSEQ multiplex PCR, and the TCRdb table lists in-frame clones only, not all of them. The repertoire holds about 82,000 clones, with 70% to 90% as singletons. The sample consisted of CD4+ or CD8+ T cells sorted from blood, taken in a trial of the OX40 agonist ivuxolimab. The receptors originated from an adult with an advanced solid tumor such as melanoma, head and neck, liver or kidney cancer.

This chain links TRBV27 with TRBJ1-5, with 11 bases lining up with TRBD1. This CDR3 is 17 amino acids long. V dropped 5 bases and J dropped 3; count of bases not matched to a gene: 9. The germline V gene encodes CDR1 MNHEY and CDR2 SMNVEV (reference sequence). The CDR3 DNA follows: TGTGCCAGCAGTCGCGAGGGGACAGGGGGTTACAATCAGCCCCAGCATTTT. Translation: CASSREGTGGYNQPQHF.

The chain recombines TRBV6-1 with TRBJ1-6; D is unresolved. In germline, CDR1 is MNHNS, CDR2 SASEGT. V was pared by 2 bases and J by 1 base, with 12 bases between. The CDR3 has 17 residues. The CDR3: CASSEPQNPSYNSPLHF. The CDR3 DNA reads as TGTGCCAGCAGTGAACCTCAGAACCCTTCCTATAATTCACCCCTCCACTTT.

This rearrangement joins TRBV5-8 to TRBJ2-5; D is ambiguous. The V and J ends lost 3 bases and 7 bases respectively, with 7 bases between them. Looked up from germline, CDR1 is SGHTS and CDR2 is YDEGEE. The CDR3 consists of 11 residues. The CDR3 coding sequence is TGTGCCAGCAGCTACGGCCCGACCCAGTACTTC. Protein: CASSYGPTQYF.

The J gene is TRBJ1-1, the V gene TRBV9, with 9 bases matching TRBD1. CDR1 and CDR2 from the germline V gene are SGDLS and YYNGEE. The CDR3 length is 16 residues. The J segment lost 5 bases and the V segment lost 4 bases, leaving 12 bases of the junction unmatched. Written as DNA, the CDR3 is TGTGCCAGCAGCCCAGGGACGACAGGGGGTTTTACTGAAGCTTTCTTT. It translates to CASSPGTTGGFTEAFF.

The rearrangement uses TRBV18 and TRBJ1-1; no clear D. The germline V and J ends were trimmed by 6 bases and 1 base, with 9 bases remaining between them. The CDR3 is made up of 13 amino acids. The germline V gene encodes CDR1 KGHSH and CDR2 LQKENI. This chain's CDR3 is CASSLDGNTEAFF. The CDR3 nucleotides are TGTGCCAGCTCCCTGGACGGGAACACTGAAGCTTTCTTT.

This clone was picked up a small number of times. Written as DNA, the CDR3 is TGTGCCAGCAGCCTAGGGCAGGGGTGGAGGGGCTACACCTTC. This sequence encodes CASSLGQGWRGYTF. The rearrangement links TRBV7-2 to TRBJ1-2; D might be TRBD1 (6 bases). Between the trimmed V and J ends, which lost 5 bases and 8 bases, there was a span of 18 bases. The length of the CDR3 is 14 residues. Germline V gene data show CDR1 as SGHTA and CDR2 as FQGNSA.

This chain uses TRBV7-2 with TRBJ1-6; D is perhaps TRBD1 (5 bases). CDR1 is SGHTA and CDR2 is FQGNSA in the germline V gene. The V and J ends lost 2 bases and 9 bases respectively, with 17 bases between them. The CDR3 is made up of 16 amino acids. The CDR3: CASSLFGQGGGSPLHF. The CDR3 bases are TGTGCCAGCAGCTTATTTGGTCAGGGCGGGGGTTCACCCCTCCACTTT.

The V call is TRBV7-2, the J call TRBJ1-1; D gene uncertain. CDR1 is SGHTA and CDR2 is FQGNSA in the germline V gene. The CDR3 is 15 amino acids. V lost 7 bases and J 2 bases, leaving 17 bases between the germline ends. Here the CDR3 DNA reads TGTGCCAGCAACCTAGGGCCTCGGGCAAACACTGAAGCTTTCTTT. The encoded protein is CASNLGPRANTEAFF.

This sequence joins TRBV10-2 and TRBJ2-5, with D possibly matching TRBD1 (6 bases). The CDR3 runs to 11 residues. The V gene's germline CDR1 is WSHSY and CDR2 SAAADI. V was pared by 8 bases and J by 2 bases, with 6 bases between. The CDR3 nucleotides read TGCGCCAGCGGGACACAAGAGACCCAGTACTTC. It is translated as CASGTQETQYF.

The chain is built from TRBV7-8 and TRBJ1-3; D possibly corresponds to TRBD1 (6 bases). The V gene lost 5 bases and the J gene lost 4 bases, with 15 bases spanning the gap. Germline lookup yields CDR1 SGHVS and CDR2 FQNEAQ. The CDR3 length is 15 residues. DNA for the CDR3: TGTGCCAGCAGCGTCACAGGGTATGGCGGAAACACCATATATTTT. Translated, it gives CASSVTGYGGNTIYF.

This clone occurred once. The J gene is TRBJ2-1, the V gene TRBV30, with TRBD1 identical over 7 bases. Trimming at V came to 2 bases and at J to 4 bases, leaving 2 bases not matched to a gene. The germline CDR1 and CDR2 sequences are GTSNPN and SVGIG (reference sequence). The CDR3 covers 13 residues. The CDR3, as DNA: TGTGCCTGGAGTCGGGGACAGTACAATGAGCAGTTCTTC. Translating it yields CAWSRGQYNEQFF.

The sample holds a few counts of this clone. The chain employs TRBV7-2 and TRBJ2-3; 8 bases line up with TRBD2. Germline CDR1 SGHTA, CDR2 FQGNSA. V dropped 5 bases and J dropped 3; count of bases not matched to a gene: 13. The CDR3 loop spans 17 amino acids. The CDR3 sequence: CASSPLTGGVLTDTQYF. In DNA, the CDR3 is TGTGCCAGCAGCCCTTTGACCGGGGGGGTTTTGACAGATACGCAGTATTTT.

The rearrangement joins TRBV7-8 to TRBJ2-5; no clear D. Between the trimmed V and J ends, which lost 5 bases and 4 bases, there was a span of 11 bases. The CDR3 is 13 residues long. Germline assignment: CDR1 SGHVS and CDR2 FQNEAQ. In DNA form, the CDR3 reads TGTGCCAGCAGCCCAACACTGGGAGAGACCCAGTACTTC. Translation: CASSPTLGETQYF.

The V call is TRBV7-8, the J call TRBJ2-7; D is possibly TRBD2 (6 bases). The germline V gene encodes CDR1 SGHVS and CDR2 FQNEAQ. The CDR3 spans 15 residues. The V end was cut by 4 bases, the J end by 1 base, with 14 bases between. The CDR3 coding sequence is TGTGCCAGCAGCTCCCCGTGGGGGGATTCCTACGAGCAGTACTTC. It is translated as CASSSPWGDSYEQYF.

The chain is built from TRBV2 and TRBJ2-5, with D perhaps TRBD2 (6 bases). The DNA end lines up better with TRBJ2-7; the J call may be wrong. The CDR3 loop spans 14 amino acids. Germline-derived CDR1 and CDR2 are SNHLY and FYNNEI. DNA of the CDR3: TGTGCCAGCAGTGGGGGGGAGAGCTCCTACGAGCAGTACTTC. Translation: CASSGGESSYEQYF.

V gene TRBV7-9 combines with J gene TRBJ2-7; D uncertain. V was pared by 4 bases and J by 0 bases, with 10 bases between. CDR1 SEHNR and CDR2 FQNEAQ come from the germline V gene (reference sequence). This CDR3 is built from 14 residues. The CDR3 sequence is CASSSRNVSYEQYF. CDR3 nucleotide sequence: TGTGCCAGCAGCTCCCGGAACGTCTCCTACGAGCAGTACTTC.

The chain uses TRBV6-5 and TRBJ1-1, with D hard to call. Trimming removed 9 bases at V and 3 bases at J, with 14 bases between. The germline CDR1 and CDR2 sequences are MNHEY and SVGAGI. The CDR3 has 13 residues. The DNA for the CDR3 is TGTGCCAGAAGGGATGGCCCGGACACTGAAGCTTTCTTT. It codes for CARRDGPDTEAFF.

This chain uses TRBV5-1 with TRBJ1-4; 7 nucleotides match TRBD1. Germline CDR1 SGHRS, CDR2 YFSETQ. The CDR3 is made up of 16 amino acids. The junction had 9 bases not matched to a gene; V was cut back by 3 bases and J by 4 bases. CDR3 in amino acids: CASSWGQRGYNEKLFF. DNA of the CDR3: TGCGCCAGCAGCTGGGGACAGAGAGGTTATAATGAAAAACTGTTTTTT.

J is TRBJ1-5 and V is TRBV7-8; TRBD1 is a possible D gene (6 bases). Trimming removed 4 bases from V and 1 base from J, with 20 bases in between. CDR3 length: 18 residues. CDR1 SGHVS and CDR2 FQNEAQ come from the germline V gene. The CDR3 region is CASSSIARTGRSNQPQHF. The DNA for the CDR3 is TGTGCCAGCAGCTCTATAGCTAGAACAGGGAGGAGCAATCAGCCCCAGCATTTT.

The CDR3 protein is CASSQTSGGQYEQYF. The CDR3 DNA reads TGTGCCAGCAGCCAGACTAGCGGGGGGCAATACGAGCAGTACTTC. The chain joins TRBV7-2 to TRBJ2-7; 13 nucleotides line up with TRBD2. The germline CDR1 and CDR2 sequences are SGHTA and FQGNSA. This CDR3 contains 15 residues. V dropped 5 bases and J dropped 4; count of bases not matched to a gene: 5.

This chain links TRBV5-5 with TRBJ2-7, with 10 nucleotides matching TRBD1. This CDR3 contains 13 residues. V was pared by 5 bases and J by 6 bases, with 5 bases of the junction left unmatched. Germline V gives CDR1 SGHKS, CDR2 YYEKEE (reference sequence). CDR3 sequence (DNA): TGTGCCAGCAGTAGACAGGGGGCCCTCGAGCAGTACTTC. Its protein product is CASSRQGALEQYF.

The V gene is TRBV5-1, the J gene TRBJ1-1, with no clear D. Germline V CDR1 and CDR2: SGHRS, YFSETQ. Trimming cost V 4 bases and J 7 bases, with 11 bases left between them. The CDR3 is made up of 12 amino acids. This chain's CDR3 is CASSTTQGEAFF. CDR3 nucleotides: TGCGCCAGCAGCACTACACAAGGTGAAGCTTTCTTT.

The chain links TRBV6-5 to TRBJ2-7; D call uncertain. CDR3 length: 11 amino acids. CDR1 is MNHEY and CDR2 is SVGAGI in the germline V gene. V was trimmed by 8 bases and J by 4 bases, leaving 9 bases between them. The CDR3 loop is CASRRVYEQYF. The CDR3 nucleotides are TGTGCCAGCCGCCGGGTTTACGAGCAGTACTTC.

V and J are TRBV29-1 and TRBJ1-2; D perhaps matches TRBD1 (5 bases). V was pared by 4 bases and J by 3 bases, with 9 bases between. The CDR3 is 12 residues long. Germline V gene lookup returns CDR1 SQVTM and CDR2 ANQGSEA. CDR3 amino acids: CSVVQEDYGYTF. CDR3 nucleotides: TGCAGCGTTGTACAGGAGGACTATGGCTACACCTTC.

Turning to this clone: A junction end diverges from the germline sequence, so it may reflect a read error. The CDR3 spells CAISEGRRDINYGYTF. CDR3 in DNA: TGTGCCATCAGTGAAGGCAGAAGGGACATTAACTATGGCTACACCTTT. J is TRBJ1-2 and V is TRBV10-3, with a tentative D call TRBD1 (6 bases). CDR3 length equals 16 residues. Per the germline V gene, CDR1 is ENHRY and CDR2 is SYGVKD.